Following are 20 T cell receptor beta chains from one sample sequenced in a study of T cells in Graves' hyperthyroidism and ophthalmopathy. Amplification targeted TCR beta CDR3 regions from RNA transcripts. The HTBI primer set was used in a first-round RT-PCR of the TCR CDR3. TCRdb called the multiplex PCR reads again in MiXCR, with one record for every CDR3 protein. The repertoire holds under 700,000 distinct CDR3 sequences, roughly a sixth seen once, with around 18% in the top ten. The sample consisted of blood. These receptors were obtained from a woman aged 18-29 years with Graves' hyperthyroidism.

This clonotype was counted ten times or more. V and J are TRBV2 and TRBJ2-2; D is uncertain. The CDR3 totals 16 residues. V lost 2 bases, J lost 0 bases, and 10 bases lay in between. Looked up from germline, CDR1 is SNHLY and CDR2 is FYNNEI. CDR3 nucleotide sequence: TGTGCCAGCAGTGAATTGGGCGGCCCGAACACCGGGGAGCTGTTTTTT. As protein: CASSELGGPNTGELFF.

The table lists this clonotype with many counts. The rearrangement links TRBV7-9 to TRBJ2-7; weak D call: TRBD1 (6 bases). Trimming removed 7 bases from V and 9 bases from J, with 19 bases in between. CDR3 length: 13 amino acids. Germline V gives CDR1 SEHNR, CDR2 FQNEAQ (reference sequence). The CDR3 bases are TGTGCCAGCAACCCTGGCCAGGGGCCGGTGCAGTACTTC. Its translation is CASNPGQGPVQYF.

This clonotype has ten or more counts. This chain links TRBV18 with TRBJ1-4; no clear D gene. Germline V CDR1 and CDR2: KGHSH, LQKENI. V was clipped by 3 bases and J by 4 bases, with 15 bases between them. This CDR3 has 16 residues. CDR3 DNA sequence: TGTGCCAGCTCACCCAGGACTGGACCACTTAATGAAAAACTGTTTTTT. This sequence encodes CASSPRTGPLNEKLFF.

Of note for this clonotype: A clone one base away is much larger, so this may be a read error. The chain joins TRBV6-1 to TRBJ2-3; D remains unclear. The CDR3 has 13 amino acids. Per the germline V gene, CDR1 is MNHNS and CDR2 is SASEGT. The chain's CDR3 is CAGRNQDRDTQYF. Here the CDR3 DNA reads TGTGCCGGCAGGAACCAGGACCGAGATACGCAGTATTTT.

This sequence joins TRBV29-1 and TRBJ1-2, with 8 nucleotides matching TRBD1. CDR3 length equals 13 residues. The germline gives CDR1 SQVTM, CDR2 ANQGSEA. Unmatched junction bases numbered 6, after V lost 7 bases and J lost 2 bases. In DNA form, the CDR3 reads TGCAGCGCCCGAGCAGGGGGCAACTATGGCTACACCTTC. It encodes CSARAGGNYGYTF.

There are many counts of this clonotype. The V and J genes are TRBV6-1 and TRBJ2-1, with 10 bases matching TRBD2. Germline CDR1 is MNHNS and CDR2 is SASEGT. CDR3 length: 17 amino acids. The trim removed 2 bases at V and 6 bases at J, leaving 10 bases unmatched. In nucleotides, the CDR3 is TGTGCCAGCAGTGAATGGGCTAGCGGGAGTGGTGTCAATGAGCAGTTCTTC. Its protein product is CASSEWASGSGVNEQFF.

The chain couples TRBV4-3 to TRBJ2-3; D may be TRBD1 or TRBD2 (5 bases each). The CDR3 extends over 15 amino acids. Germline loops: CDR1 LGHNA, CDR2 YSLEER. Trimming removed 4 bases at V and 4 bases at J, with 15 bases between. The CDR3 bases are TGCGCCAGCAGCCGAAGGAACCTGGGGGCAGATACGCAGTATTTT. Translation: CASSRRNLGADTQYF.

The CDR3 protein is CSARPRTGVNTEAFF. The CDR3 DNA is TGCAGTGCTAGACCGAGGACAGGGGTGAACACTGAAGCTTTCTTT. The chain uses TRBV20-1 and TRBJ1-1; 9 bases match TRBD1. This CDR3 comprises 15 residues. The V and J ends lost 2 bases and 0 bases, in that order; junction bases with no gene match: 4. Germline CDR1 reads DFQATT; CDR2 reads SNEGSKA (reference sequence).

This clonotype appeared many times. The chain has TRBV20-1 and TRBJ1-3; maybe TRBD1 (5 bases). Per germline, CDR1 DFQATT and CDR2 SNEGSKA (reference sequence). Trimming left V 3 bases short and J 2 bases short, with 20 bases between. The CDR3 sequence is 17 residues long. CDR3 coding DNA: TGCAGTGCTAGGGCTTCCCATCTCGGGGGGGCTGGAAACACCATATATTTT. This encodes CSARASHLGGAGNTIYF.

This clonotype came up once. The chain uses TRBV6-1 and TRBJ1-4; D perhaps matches TRBD1 (5 bases). Trimming pared 5 bases from V and 7 bases from J, leaving 14 bases between. CDR1 MNHNS and CDR2 SASEGT come from the germline V gene. The CDR3 covers 14 residues. The chain's CDR3 is CASSMDISGEKLFF. In DNA, the CDR3 is TGTGCCAGCAGTATGGACATCTCGGGTGAAAAACTGTTTTTT.

This clonotype was found many times. V and J are TRBV11-2 and TRBJ2-1; the match to TRBD2 covers 8 bases. Germline lookup yields CDR1 SGHAT and CDR2 FQNNGV. CDR3 length: 19 residues. V was pared by 5 bases and J by 0 bases, with 15 bases of the junction left unmatched. The CDR3 sequence: CASSPRFGGGPTSYNEQFF. The DNA of the CDR3 is TGTGCCAGCAGCCCTCGATTCGGCGGGGGGCCCACCTCCTACAATGAGCAGTTCTTC.

This clonotype has just a few counts. The chain has TRBV7-9 and TRBJ2-2; D may be TRBD1 or TRBD2 (5 bases each). The CDR3 runs 16 residues. Trimming removed 5 bases from V and 4 bases from J, with 17 bases in between. The germline CDR1 and CDR2 sequences are SEHNR and FQNEAQ (reference sequence). CDR3 nucleotide sequence: TGTGCCAGCAGCCAAACCCGGGAAAGGGGCACCGGGGAGCTGTTTTTT. Its protein is CASSQTRERGTGELFF.

This clonotype has ten or more counts. The genes are TRBV28 and TRBJ2-5; D uncertain. The CDR3 loop spans 13 amino acids. Germline values: CDR1 MDHEN, CDR2 SYDVKM. Trimming left V 3 bases short and J 2 bases short, with 7 bases between. The CDR3 loop reads CASSFVRQETQYF. The CDR3 nucleotides read TGTGCCAGCAGTTTCGTGCGGCAAGAGACCCAGTACTTC.

Note on this clonotype: This could be a read error, since a much larger clone is one nucleotide away. The chain couples TRBV11-2 to TRBJ1-1; 9 bases are a match to TRBD1. Germline CDR1 and CDR2: SGHAT and FQNNGV. This CDR3 is 14 amino acids long. CDR3 protein: CAGRGDRENTEAFF. DNA of the CDR3: TGTGCCGGCAGGGGGGACAGGGAAAACACTGAAGCTTTCTTT. Complete variable domain (other parts from reference TRBV11-2 and TRBJ1-1): EAGVAQSPRYKIIEKRQSVAFWCNPISGHATLYWYQQILGQGPKLLIQFQNNGVVDDSQLPKDRFSAERLKGVDSTLKIQPAKLEDSAVYLCAGRGDRENTEAFFGQGTRLTVV.

This clonotype turned up a few times. The V call is TRBV2, the J call TRBJ1-5; the D gene is possibly TRBD1 (5 bases). The CDR3 spans 14 residues. Per the germline V gene, CDR1 is SNHLY and CDR2 is FYNNEI. V lost 7 bases, J lost 0 bases, and 10 bases lay in between. The CDR3 loop reads CASTEGYSNQPQHF. Here the CDR3 DNA reads TGTGCCAGCACGGAGGGGTATAGCAATCAGCCCCAGCATTTT.

This clonotype was observed once. A much larger clonotype is one base distant, so this may be a read error. The chain has TRBV5-1 and TRBJ2-7; maybe TRBD2 (5 bases). From germline, CDR1 is SGHRS and CDR2 YFSETQ. The CDR3 extends over 14 amino acids. Trimming shortened V by 4 bases and J by 9 bases, and 20 bases separated the two germline ends. CDR3: CASSKEADLSGQYF. The DNA for the CDR3 is TGCGCCAGCAGCAAGGAGGCAGATCTCTCCGGGCAGTACTTC.

The chain employs TRBV5-1 and TRBJ2-7; D uncertain. Per germline, CDR1 SGHRS and CDR2 YFSETQ. The germline V and J ends were trimmed by 2 bases and 1 base, with 10 bases remaining between them. This CDR3 contains 14 residues. CDR3 sequence (DNA): TGCGCCAGCAGCTTAATTGGGAAATCCTACGAGCAGTACTTC. This codes for CASSLIGKSYEQYF.

Ten or more counts support this clonotype. J is TRBJ1-1 and V is TRBV12-3 or TRBV12-4; 10 bases map to TRBD1. V shed 2 bases, J shed 4 bases, and the junction held 4 bases outside the gene matches. This CDR3 comprises 15 residues. CDR3 in amino acids: CASSLPRTGGTEAFF. The CDR3 nucleotides read TGTGCCAGCAGTTTACCTAGGACAGGGGGCACTGAAGCTTTCTTT.

The chain carries TRBV6-1 and TRBJ2-5; no definite D call. This CDR3 is 15 amino acids long. CDR1 is MNHNS and CDR2 is SASEGT in the germline V gene. V gave up 4 bases and J gave up 2 bases, with 14 bases separating them. This CDR3 is CASSATTRPQETQYF. The CDR3 DNA reads as TGTGCCAGCAGTGCGACAACACGACCTCAAGAGACCCAGTACTTC.

This clonotype was seen repeatedly, ten times or more. CDR3 region: CSAVLSRLILNEQFF. CDR3 coding DNA: TGCAGTGCTGTCCTCTCTAGGCTGATCCTCAATGAGCAGTTCTTC. The chain carries TRBV20-1 and TRBJ2-1; D ambiguous. Trimming shortened V by 5 bases and J by 6 bases, and 20 bases separated the two germline ends. The CDR3 has 15 amino acids. CDR1 is DFQATT, CDR2 SNEGSKA, per germline (reference sequence).